The source of this T cell receptor beta chain is a study of blood T cell repertoires in COVID-19 (TCRdb year 2020). Turning to the overall study: The collaborator samples originated in the United States, Italy and Spain and spanned the acute and convalescent phases of COVID-19. The prospective study material was composed of cDNA or gDNA derived from T cells, B-cell-depleted T cells, or PBMCs. Subjects who had been exposed to COVID-19, were actively infected with it, or had recovered from it provided the deeply sampled blood TCRbeta repertoires that made up the dataset. The repertoires were released in a freely available public database meant as a resource for research on the immune response to SARS-CoV-2. The samples were drawn from the first 160 participants of the ongoing ImmuneRACE study and from more than 1,000 subjects provided by 6 global collaborators. A de-identified subject ID, COVID-19 status, age in years and sex were almost always included in the sample metadata. Where HLA class I and class II types were available, the types were taken from metadata supplied by the sample provider, not from assay-based typing.

TCRbeta CDR3 regions were amplified from genomic DNA using the immunoSEQ Assay, a bias-controlled multiplex PCR. The paper's processing steps were these. Nucleated cell counts per sample were estimated from amplification of reference gene primers within the assay. To quantify the absolute abundance of each unique TCRbeta CDR3 rearrangement, sequence reads were collapsed and filtered. For each sample, productive Simpson clonality was calculated as the square root of Simpson's diversity index across productive rearrangements. Not all clones reach the TCRdb copy of this immuneACCESS table, which keeps in-frame sequences only. Checked studies attribute under half of the gap to unresolved V genes and leave the rest unexplained. V and J calls and clone size are given by that table; D and trimming were obtained from the DNA. The table for this sample lists about 170,000 clones; more than 75% of them were counted only once. The ten largest clones take up 4.5% to 5% of the sample.

At one collaborating source in Seattle, patients were enrolled during active infection and were followed longitudinally through the course of disease. The collaborating institutions used their own protocols to collect whole blood in K2EDTA tubes. Collaborator samples were shipped for TCRbeta analysis as frozen whole blood, isolated PBMCs, or DNA extracted from either sample type. V lost 1 base and J lost 3 bases; the stretch between them is 13 bases long. For CDR1 and CDR2, the germline V gene lists SGHAT and FQNNGV. The CDR3 holds 17 amino acids from the cysteine to the phenylalanine. Left in the record is the CDR3 DNA by itself, 51 bases read in frame from the first base. Overall study outcomes, separate from this receptor: The quantity of clinical and demographic metadata differed by source and by participant and was supplied without curation.

Notes on this clone: The clone's antigen remains unknown. One base away there is no much larger clone; base qualities are not given.

The sequencing sample was made of peripheral blood. The chain is assembled from TRBV11-2 and TRBJ2-6; tentative D gene TRBD2, with 5 bases matching. This TCR came from a young man with COVID-19, enrolled during active disease. The CDR3 reads CASSLAAVRGGANVLTF. The DNA is TGTGCCAGCAGCTTAGCGGCGGTCCGGGGTGGGGCCAACGTCCTGACTTTC.